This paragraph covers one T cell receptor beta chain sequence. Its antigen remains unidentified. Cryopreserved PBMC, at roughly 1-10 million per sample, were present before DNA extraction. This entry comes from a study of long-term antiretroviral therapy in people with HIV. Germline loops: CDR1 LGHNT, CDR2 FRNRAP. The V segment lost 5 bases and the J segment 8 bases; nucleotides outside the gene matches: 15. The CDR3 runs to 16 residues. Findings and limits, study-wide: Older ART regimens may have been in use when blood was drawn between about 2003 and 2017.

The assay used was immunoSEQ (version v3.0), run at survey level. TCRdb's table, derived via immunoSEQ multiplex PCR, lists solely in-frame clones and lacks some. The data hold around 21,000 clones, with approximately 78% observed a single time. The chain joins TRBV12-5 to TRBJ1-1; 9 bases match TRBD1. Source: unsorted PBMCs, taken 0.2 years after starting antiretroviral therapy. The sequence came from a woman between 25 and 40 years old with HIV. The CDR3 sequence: CASGDDTGTGLMEAFF. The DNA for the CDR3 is TGTGCTAGTGGTGATGACACCGGGACAGGGCTCATGGAAGCTTTCTTT. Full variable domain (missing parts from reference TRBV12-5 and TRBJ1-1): DARVTQTPRHKVTEMGQEVTMRCQPILGHNTVFWYRQTMMQGLELLAYFRNRAPLDDSGMPKDRFSAEMPDATLATLKIQPSEPRDSAVYFCASGDDTGTGLMEAFFGQGTRLTVV.